This T cell receptor (beta chain) was recorded in a study of T-cell reconstitution after alpha-beta-depleted transplantation in children. During its preparation, the TCRbeta library received unique molecular identifiers. TCRdb re-called the PCR reads through MiXCR, storing one row per CDR3 protein. The table records about 240,000 distinct CDR3 sequences, 25% of them present only once. V shed 3 bases and J 4 bases; nucleotides not matched to a gene: 24. This CDR3 has 21 residues. In this sample, this clonotype turned up a few times. The antigen is undetermined. Study findings and constraints: From surviving recipient T cells and thymic progenitors came the high day-60 TCRbeta diversity observed in some patients. Several hundred expanded graft clones reportedly were the source of alpha-beta T cells about two months after transplant.

This sequence originates from a girl aged 2-10 years with Fanconi anemia, due to receive a stem cell transplant. This specimen was PBMCs, taken before TCRalphabeta/CD19-depleted stem cell transplant. The chain carries TRBV12-3 or TRBV12-4 and TRBJ2-7, with 10 positions matching TRBD2. Written as DNA, the CDR3 is TGTGCCAGCAGTTTGGCCAGGGGCGGACTAGCGGAGACCCTCATATTGTACGAGCAGTACTTC. Its protein product is CASSLARGGLAETLILYEQYF.